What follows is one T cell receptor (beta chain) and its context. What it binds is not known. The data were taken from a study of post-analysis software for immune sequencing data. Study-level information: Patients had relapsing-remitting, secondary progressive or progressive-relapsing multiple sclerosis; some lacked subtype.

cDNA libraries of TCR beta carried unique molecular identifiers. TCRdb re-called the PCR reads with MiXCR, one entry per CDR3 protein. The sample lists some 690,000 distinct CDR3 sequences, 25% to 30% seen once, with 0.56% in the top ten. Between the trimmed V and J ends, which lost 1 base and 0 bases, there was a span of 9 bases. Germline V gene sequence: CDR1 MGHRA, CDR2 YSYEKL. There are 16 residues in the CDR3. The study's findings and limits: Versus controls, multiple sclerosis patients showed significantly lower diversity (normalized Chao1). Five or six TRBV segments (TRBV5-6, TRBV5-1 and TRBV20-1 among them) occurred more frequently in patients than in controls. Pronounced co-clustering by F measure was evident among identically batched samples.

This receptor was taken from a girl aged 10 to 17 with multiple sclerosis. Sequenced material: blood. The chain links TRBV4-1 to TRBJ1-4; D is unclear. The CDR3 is CASSQGGGPTNEKLFF. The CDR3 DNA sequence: TGCGCCAGCAGCCAAGGAGGAGGGCCAACTAATGAAAAACTGTTTTTT.